This T cell receptor (beta chain) was observed in a study of blood T cell repertoires in COVID-19. Study-wide background: The United States, Italy and Spain provided the acute and convalescent COVID-19 samples. PBMCs, B-cell-depleted T cells, or T cells were the source of the cDNA or gDNA that made up the material.

Authors' methods: Estimated nucleated cell counts came from reference gene primer amplification. Data came from immunoSEQ multiplex PCR; TCRdb stores just in-frame clones and leaves some out. The V and J calls and the clone size are those of that table, but D and trimming were determined from the DNA. Of approximately 41,000 clones listed, around 81% are singletons. This sequence was found in a man in his forties with active or convalescent COVID-19. The specimen was peripheral blood.

The CDR3 region has the DNA TGTGCAGCCGGCGCAACAGGGGGCGGTCAGCCCCAGCATTTT. Its translation is CAAGATGGGQPQHF. The chain joins TRBV6-5 to TRBJ1-5; 9 nucleotides match TRBD1. The CDR3 has 14 amino acids. Germline CDR1 MNHEY, CDR2 SVGAGI.